This T cell receptor (beta chain) came from a study of human T cells and chemical hapten exposure. Overall study context: Variability of per-sample TCR yields stemmed mainly from small differences in pooled library volume.

General study points: The number of TCRs above 1 in 1000 frequency did not change after DPC sensitization.

It was the library that attached unique molecular identifiers to individual cDNA molecules. TCRdb re-analysed the 5' RACE reads in MiXCR, keeping a single row per CDR3 protein. The sample carries tens of thousands of distinct CDR3 sequences, 15% recorded once. Germline CDR1 SGHTA, CDR2 FQGNSA. Trimming cost V 7 bases and J 7 bases, with 13 bases left between them. This CDR3 contains 13 residues. In the case of this clonotype: The antigen is not known.

Unfractionated whole blood yielded total RNA. This receptor was obtained from a female donor in good health. The chain combines TRBV7-2 with TRBJ2-2; D is unclear. In nucleotides, the CDR3 is TGTGCCAGCACTGGTGACTTAAGCGGGGAGCTGTTTTTT. Translation gives CASTGDLSGELFF.